This T cell receptor (beta chain) was recorded in a study of blood T cell repertoires in COVID-19. Study background: Researchers got acute and convalescent COVID-19 samples from the United States, Italy and Spain. PBMCs, B-cell-depleted T cells, or T cells were the source of the cDNA or gDNA that made up the material.

Germline CDR1 reads SGDLS; CDR2 reads YYNGEE. This CDR3 region has 15 residues. The J segment lost 1 base and the V segment lost 0 bases, leaving 3 bases of the junction unmatched. This clone appeared a single time. In the study's own analysis: Researchers report that nucleated cell counts were estimated from reference gene primer amplification. Only in-frame clones appear in the TCRdb table, and some are missing; sequencing was by immunoSEQ multiplex PCR. V, J and clone size are those of that table, while D and trimming were read from the DNA. Here the sample spans more than 65,000 clones, roughly four fifths being singletons.

Sequencing input: peripheral blood. The V gene is TRBV9, the J gene TRBJ2-5, with TRBD1 identical over 7 bases. The TCR sequence derives from a woman of 80 years or more with acute or convalescent COVID-19. The DNA for the CDR3 is TGTGCCAGCAGCGTAGATTGGGACAGCCAAGAGACCCAGTACTTC. The encoded protein is CASSVDWDSQETQYF.